Listed below are T cell receptor beta chains from one sample, sequenced in a study of cytomegalovirus exposure and HLA in healthy donors. Repertoires were generated with immunoSEQ multiplex PCR, while TCRdb's copy carries only in-frame clones and drops some. The sample has over 100,000 clones, 69% seen once; the top ten hold 4.5% to 5.5%. Material for sequencing was PBMCs. The receptor source for this set is a woman in her seventies in good health and CMV-seropositive. CDR3s leave out the opening cysteine and the closing phenylalanine or tryptophan. D genes are given only for firm matches. Clone sizes are given selectively: once, few, many, or a class where the clone is expanded.

d_call: TRBD1
cdr3_length: 13
clone_size: once
j_call: TRBJ1-5
v_call: TRBV6-1
cdr3_aa: ATIEGGQGFQPQH

d_call: TRBD2
cdr3_length: 15
clone_size: -
j_call: TRBJ2-3
v_call: TRBV7-8
cdr3_aa: ASSQRLAGVGTDTQY

d_call: -
cdr3_length: 13
clone_size: -
j_call: TRBJ1-3
v_call: TRBV2
cdr3_aa: ASSGQTFSGNTIY

d_call: -
cdr3_length: 14
clone_size: -
j_call: TRBJ2-5
v_call: TRBV5-1
cdr3_aa: ASSLVARGVSETQY

d_call: -
cdr3_length: 10
clone_size: -
j_call: TRBJ1-2
v_call: TRBV28
cdr3_aa: ASFSGVNGYT

d_call: TRBD1
cdr3_length: 14
clone_size: -
j_call: TRBJ2-7
v_call: TRBV6-9
cdr3_aa: ASSPPDRMSSYEQY

d_call: -
cdr3_length: 13
clone_size: -
j_call: TRBJ1-2
v_call: TRBV5-1
cdr3_aa: ASSPGQSLNYGYT

d_call: -
cdr3_length: 13
clone_size: few
j_call: TRBJ1-4
v_call: TRBV6-5
cdr3_aa: ASSPRQAGNEKLF

d_call: -
cdr3_length: 10
clone_size: few
j_call: TRBJ1-4
v_call: TRBV18
cdr3_aa: ASSPPDIKLF

d_call: TRBD1
cdr3_length: 16
clone_size: few
j_call: TRBJ1-6
v_call: TRBV4-2
cdr3_aa: ASSQVGTGSSYNSPLH

d_call: -
cdr3_length: 12
clone_size: -
j_call: TRBJ1-3
v_call: TRBV4-3
cdr3_aa: ASSQEHSGNTIY

d_call: TRBD1
cdr3_length: 10
clone_size: -
j_call: TRBJ1-4
v_call: TRBV30
cdr3_aa: AWTTAGTGAI

d_call: -
cdr3_length: 13
clone_size: -
j_call: TRBJ1-6
v_call: TRBV30
cdr3_aa: AWKTDHRDNSPLH

d_call: -
cdr3_length: 13
clone_size: once
j_call: TRBJ2-5
v_call: TRBV7-2
cdr3_aa: ASSQDYSRQETQY

d_call: -
cdr3_length: 13
clone_size: once
j_call: TRBJ2-1
v_call: TRBV1
cdr3_aa: TSSLLGTGLNEQF

d_call: TRBD2
cdr3_length: 14
clone_size: -
j_call: TRBJ2-4
v_call: TRBV7-2
cdr3_aa: ASSPWEGIAKNIQY

d_call: -
cdr3_length: 12
clone_size: -
j_call: TRBJ1-1
v_call: TRBV2
cdr3_aa: ASKFAGVITEAF

d_call: -
cdr3_length: 13
clone_size: -
j_call: TRBJ1-2
v_call: TRBV5-4
cdr3_aa: ASTSTLEGGYGYT

d_call: -
cdr3_length: 15
clone_size: -
j_call: TRBJ1-3
v_call: TRBV7-2
cdr3_aa: ASSLGTGPTSGNTIY

d_call: -
cdr3_length: 11
clone_size: -
j_call: TRBJ1-1
v_call: TRBV11-2
cdr3_aa: ASSPRGNTEAF

d_call: -
cdr3_length: 11
clone_size: -
j_call: TRBJ1-1
v_call: TRBV30
cdr3_aa: AWSVGVETEAF

d_call: TRBD2
cdr3_length: 15
clone_size: -
j_call: TRBJ2-2
v_call: TRBV27
cdr3_aa: ASIYRPTSGGAGELF

d_call: -
cdr3_length: 12
clone_size: -
j_call: TRBJ2-3
v_call: TRBV6-5
cdr3_aa: ASSRLRLADTQY

d_call: TRBD2
cdr3_length: 13
clone_size: -
j_call: TRBJ2-5
v_call: TRBV7-2
cdr3_aa: ASSASGGASETQY

d_call: -
cdr3_length: 13
clone_size: few
j_call: TRBJ1-1
v_call: TRBV6-5
cdr3_aa: ASSYGGQRNTEAF

d_call: TRBD1
cdr3_length: 11
clone_size: -
j_call: TRBJ2-7
v_call: TRBV15
cdr3_aa: ATSRDRQGGMY

d_call: -
cdr3_length: 12
clone_size: -
j_call: TRBJ2-2
v_call: TRBV5-5
cdr3_aa: ASSLRQGNGELF

d_call: TRBD1
cdr3_length: 12
clone_size: -
j_call: TRBJ1-1
v_call: TRBV18
cdr3_aa: ASSPLGQSYEAF

d_call: -
cdr3_length: 12
clone_size: -
j_call: TRBJ2-7
v_call: TRBV7-2
cdr3_aa: ASSLDRGSYEQY

d_call: TRBD1
cdr3_length: 11
clone_size: once
j_call: TRBJ2-2
v_call: TRBV30
cdr3_aa: AWRTGGTGELF

d_call: TRBD1
cdr3_length: 16
clone_size: few
j_call: TRBJ1-5
v_call: TRBV30
cdr3_aa: AWRITTGRLISNQPQH

d_call: TRBD2
cdr3_length: 14
clone_size: -
j_call: TRBJ2-5
v_call: TRBV5-1
cdr3_aa: ASSLGSSGGAETQY

d_call: TRBD1
cdr3_length: 13
clone_size: -
j_call: TRBJ1-5
v_call: TRBV30
cdr3_aa: AWNPGTGANQPQH

d_call: -
cdr3_length: 13
clone_size: -
j_call: TRBJ1-1
v_call: TRBV19
cdr3_aa: ASRLEGAGNTEAF

d_call: -
cdr3_length: 12
clone_size: -
j_call: TRBJ1-1
v_call: TRBV5-8
cdr3_aa: ASSLPDSNTEAF

d_call: -
cdr3_length: 12
clone_size: -
j_call: TRBJ1-2
v_call: TRBV19
cdr3_aa: ASSTHADSHGYT

d_call: -
cdr3_length: 12
clone_size: few
j_call: TRBJ1-1
v_call: TRBV29-1
cdr3_aa: SGLTEPMNTEAF

d_call: TRBD1
cdr3_length: 14
clone_size: -
j_call: TRBJ2-1
v_call: TRBV10-1
cdr3_aa: ASSEAANRGRGEQF

d_call: TRBD2
cdr3_length: 14
clone_size: once
j_call: TRBJ2-1
v_call: TRBV5-1
cdr3_aa: ASSLAGGAGYNEQF

d_call: TRBD1
cdr3_length: 12
clone_size: -
j_call: TRBJ2-7
v_call: TRBV6-5
cdr3_aa: ASSGAGTGEAQY

d_call: -
cdr3_length: 11
clone_size: -
j_call: TRBJ2-3
v_call: TRBV5-1
cdr3_aa: ASISDNTDTQY

d_call: -
cdr3_length: 11
clone_size: -
j_call: TRBJ2-7
v_call: TRBV7-2
cdr3_aa: ASSFSVKYEQY

d_call: TRBD1
cdr3_length: 11
clone_size: -
j_call: TRBJ1-1
v_call: TRBV27
cdr3_aa: ASSLSRQGEAF

d_call: -
cdr3_length: 10
clone_size: -
j_call: TRBJ1-1
v_call: TRBV6-6
cdr3_aa: ATSQASSPAF

d_call: -
cdr3_length: 13
clone_size: -
j_call: TRBJ2-2
v_call: TRBV6-6
cdr3_aa: ASSPGTRAFEELF

d_call: -
cdr3_length: 9
clone_size: -
j_call: TRBJ1-1
v_call: TRBV18
cdr3_aa: ASSAGWEAF

d_call: TRBD1
cdr3_length: 12
clone_size: -
j_call: TRBJ1-2
v_call: TRBV5-8
cdr3_aa: ASSLLGGNYGYT

d_call: -
cdr3_length: 11
clone_size: -
j_call: TRBJ2-7
v_call: TRBV5-4
cdr3_aa: ASSLAGVDEQY